The subject of this entry is one TCR beta chain. Antigen specificity is unknown. The sample belongs to a study of CD8 T cells in Susac syndrome. RNA in amounts of about 0.5 to 1 ug was reverse transcribed with random hexamers. Amplification of TCR beta CDR3 was carried out by immunoSEQ multiplex PCR, which covered 54 Vbeta and 13 Jbeta segments. TCRdb re-called the immunoSEQ multiplex PCR reads with MiXCR, one entry per CDR3 protein. This sample has 170,000 or so distinct CDR3 sequences, with 93% found just once. Study outcomes and limitations: An acknowledgment was made by the study that its TCR sequencing and HLA analysis involved relatively few individuals.

CD8+ and CD4+ T cells from blood underwent TCR beta sequencing. TEMRA cells were FACS-enriched, unlike CD8+ and CD4+ T cells, which were negatively isolated. Trimming took 7 bases from V and 5 from J; bases not matched to a gene: 7. The CDR3 sequence is 13 residues long. The germline gives CDR1 MNHEY, CDR2 SVGEGT. This rearrangement joins TRBV6-2 or TRBV6-3 to TRBJ1-2, with 7 bases matching TRBD1. The sequenced material came from CD4+ T cells from PBMCs. The sequence came from a human donor with multiple sclerosis. CDR3 region: CASTRTGHYGYTF. CDR3 in DNA: TGTGCCAGCACCAGGACAGGACATTATGGCTACACCTTC.